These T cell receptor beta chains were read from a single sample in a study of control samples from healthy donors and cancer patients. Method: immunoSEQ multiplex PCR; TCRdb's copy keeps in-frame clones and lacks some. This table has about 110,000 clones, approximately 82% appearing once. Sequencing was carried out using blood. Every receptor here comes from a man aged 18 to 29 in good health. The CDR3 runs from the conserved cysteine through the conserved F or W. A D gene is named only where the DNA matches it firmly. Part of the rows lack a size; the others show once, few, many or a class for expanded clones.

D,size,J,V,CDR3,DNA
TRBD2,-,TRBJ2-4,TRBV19,CASSIRVAGGTSAKNIQYF,TGTGCCAGTAGTATTAGAGTAGCGGGGGGTACCTCGGCCAAAAACATTCAGTACTTC
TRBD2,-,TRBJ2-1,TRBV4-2,CASSQGAAGGVNEQFF,TGTGCCAGCAGCCAAGGTGCAGCGGGGGGAGTCAATGAGCAGTTCTTC
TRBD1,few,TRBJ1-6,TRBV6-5,CASSRTGVSPLHF,TGTGCCAGCAGTAGGACAGGGGTCTCACCCCTCCACTTT
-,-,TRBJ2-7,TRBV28,CASSLSRPSSYEQYF,TGTGCCAGCAGTTTATCCAGGCCTTCTTCCTACGAGCAGTACTTC
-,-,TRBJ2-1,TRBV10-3,CAISGQAGGNEQFF,TGTGCCATCAGTGGACAGGCAGGGGGGAATGAGCAGTTCTTC
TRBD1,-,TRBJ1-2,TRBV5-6,CASSGLQGAGGYTF,TGTGCCAGCAGCGGTTTACAGGGGGCGGGCGGCTACACCTTC
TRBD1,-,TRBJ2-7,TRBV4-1,CASSLYSGQGASYEQYF,TGCGCCAGCAGCCTTTACTCGGGACAGGGAGCCTCGTACGAGCAGTACTTC
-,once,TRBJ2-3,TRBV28,CASSLRFGERDTQYF,TGTGCCAGCAGTTTACGGTTTGGGGAACGAGATACGCAGTATTTT
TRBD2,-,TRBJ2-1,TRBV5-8,CASSLRGSGGGIDEQFF,TGTGCCAGCAGCTTGCGGGGTAGCGGGGGGGGAATCGATGAGCAGTTCTTC
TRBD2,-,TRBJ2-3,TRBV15,CATSFPGGMVKDTQYF,TGTGCCACCAGCTTTCCCGGGGGGATGGTGAAAGATACGCAGTATTTT
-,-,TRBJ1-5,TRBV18,CASSPGAGNQPQHF,TGTGCCAGCTCACCGGGGGCAGGTAATCAGCCCCAGCATTTT
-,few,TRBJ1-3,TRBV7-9,CASSWASAGGNTIYF,TGTGCCAGCAGCTGGGCCTCGGCAGGGGGAAACACCATATATTTT
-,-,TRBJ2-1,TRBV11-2,CASSFGGVRYNEQFF,TGTGCCAGCAGCTTTGGGGGAGTAAGGTACAATGAGCAGTTCTTC
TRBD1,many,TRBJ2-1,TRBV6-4,CASSDWDRSEQFF,TGTGCCAGCAGTGACTGGGACAGAAGTGAGCAGTTCTTC
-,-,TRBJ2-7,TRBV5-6,CASSLYLTNEQYF,TGTGCCAGCAGCTTGTATCTCACGAATGAGCAGTACTTC
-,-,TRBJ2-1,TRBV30,CAWGAQGHEQFF,TGTGCCTGGGGGGCCCAGGGCCATGAGCAGTTCTTC
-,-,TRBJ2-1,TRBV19,CASSRQSSTYNEQFF,TGTGCCAGTAGTCGCCAGTCCTCCACCTACAATGAGCAGTTCTTC
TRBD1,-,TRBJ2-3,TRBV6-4,CASSYGTASSTDTQYF,TGTGCCAGCAGTTACGGGACAGCTTCTAGCACAGATACGCAGTATTTT